What follows is one T cell receptor beta chain and its context. Its antigen is undetermined. The repertoire was sequenced with immunoSEQ multiplex PCR; TCRdb's copy has only in-frame clones and lacks some. The table shows over 100,000 clones, with about nine tenths occurring only once. Germline assignment: CDR1 SGHTA and CDR2 FQGTGA. The J segment lost 2 bases and the V segment lost 3 bases, leaving 4 bases of the junction unmatched. This CDR3 is built from 15 residues. This specimen belongs to a study of cytomegalovirus exposure and HLA in healthy donors. Study results and limitations: It was reportedly the case that the classifier diagnosed cytomegalovirus status with high specificity and sensitivity.

This TCR came from a woman younger than 30 in good health and CMV-seronegative. The sequenced sample was PBMCs. The V and J genes are TRBV7-3 and TRBJ2-1; TRBD1 matches at 7 bases. In DNA, the CDR3 is TGTGCCAGCAGCTTGGGGCAGGGGGCCTACAATGAGCAGTTCTTC. Translation: CASSLGQGAYNEQFF.